The present TCR beta chain was sequenced within a study of cytomegalovirus exposure and HLA in healthy donors. In the PCR, 60 Vbeta and 13 Jbeta primers were used. Profiled with immunoSEQ multiplex PCR; TCRdb holds only in-frame clones, not every one. Seen here are hundreds of thousands of clones, roughly 90% observed once, and the top ten hold roughly 2.1%. Everyone who donated was a healthy bone marrow donor. This clonotype was sampled from a woman aged 18-29 years in good health and CMV-seronegative. The material sequenced was PBMCs.

The DNA for the CDR3 is TGTGCCAGCAGCAACCCAGGAGGTCAAGAGACCCAGTACTTC. This encodes CASSNPGGQETQYF. The rearrangement uses TRBV7-2 and TRBJ2-5, with D possibly being TRBD2 (5 bases). The germline gives CDR1 SGHTA, CDR2 FQGNSA. V lost 5 bases and J lost 2, with 12 bases in between. This CDR3 is 14 amino acids long.